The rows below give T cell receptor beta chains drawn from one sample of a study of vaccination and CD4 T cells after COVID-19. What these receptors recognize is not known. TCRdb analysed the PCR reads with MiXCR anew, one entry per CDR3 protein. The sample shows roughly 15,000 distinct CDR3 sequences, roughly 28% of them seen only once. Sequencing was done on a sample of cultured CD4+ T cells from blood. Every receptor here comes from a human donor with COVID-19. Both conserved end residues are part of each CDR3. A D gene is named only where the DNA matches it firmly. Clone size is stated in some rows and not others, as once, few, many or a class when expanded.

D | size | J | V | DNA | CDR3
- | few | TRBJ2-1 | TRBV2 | TGTGCCAGCAAACCAGACAGGAACAATGAGCAGTTCTTC | CASKPDRNNEQFF
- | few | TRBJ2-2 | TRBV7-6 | TGTGCCAGCAGCTCGGGGACACCTCCCAAGTCGAACACCGGGGAGCTGTTTTTT | CASSSGTPPKSNTGELFF
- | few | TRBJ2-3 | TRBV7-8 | TGTGCCAGCAGCTTACCAGGGACAGATACGCAGTATTTT | CASSLPGTDTQYF
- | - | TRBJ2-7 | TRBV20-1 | TGCAGTGCTAGGGGGGGATCGGCATCTTACGAGCAGTACTTC | CSARGGSASYEQYF
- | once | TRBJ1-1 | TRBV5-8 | TGTGCCAGCAGCTTGGTTGCAGGGGTGAACACTGAAGCTTTCTTT | CASSLVAGVNTEAFF
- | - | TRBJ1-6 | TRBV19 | TGTGCCAGTAGTAAGAGAGTCAGGGAGACTGGATCCTATAATTCACCCCTCCACTTT | CASSKRVRETGSYNSPLHF
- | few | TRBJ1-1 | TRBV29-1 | TGCAGCGTTGGAGGGGGATCCACTGAAGCTTTCTTT | CSVGGGSTEAFF
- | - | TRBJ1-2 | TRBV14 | TGTGCCAGCAGCCAGGACTTTTCCTACCGCTATGGCTACACCTTC | CASSQDFSYRYGYTF
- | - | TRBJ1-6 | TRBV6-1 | TGTGCCAGCAGTGAATCAGGTGAACATAATTCACCCCTCCACTTT | CASSESGEHNSPLHF
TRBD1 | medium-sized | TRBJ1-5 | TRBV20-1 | TGCAGTGCTAGCTGGTCAGGGGGTCAGCCCCAGCATTTT | CSASWSGGQPQHF
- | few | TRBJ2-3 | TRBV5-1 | TGCGCCAGCAGCTTGACAACTACTAGCACAGATACGCAGTATTTT | CASSLTTTSTDTQYF
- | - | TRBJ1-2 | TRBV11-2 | TGTGCCAGCAGCTCAACAGGGCACTATGGCTACACCTTC | CASSSTGHYGYTF
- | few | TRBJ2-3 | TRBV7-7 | TGTGCTAGCAGCGAAATCAGCACAGATACGCAGTATTTT | CASSEISTDTQYF
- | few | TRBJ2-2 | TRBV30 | TGTGCCTGGAGGAGGACGAGGAACACCGGGGAGCTGTTTTTT | CAWRRTRNTGELFF
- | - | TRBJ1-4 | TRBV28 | TGTGCCAGCAGTTTAGGGAATAAAAACGAAAAACTGTTTTTT | CASSLGNKNEKLFF
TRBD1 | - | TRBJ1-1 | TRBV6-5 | TGTGCCAGCAGTTATCGGGGACAGGTCGAAGCTTTCTTT | CASSYRGQVEAFF
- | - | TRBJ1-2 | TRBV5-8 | TGTGCCAGCAGCCCTCTGCGGGGTAACTATGGCTACACCTTC | CASSPLRGNYGYTF
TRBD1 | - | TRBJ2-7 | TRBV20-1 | TGCAGCACGGGACAGGGGGCCTCCTACGAGCAGTACTTC | CSTGQGASYEQYF
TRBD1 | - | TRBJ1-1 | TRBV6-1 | TGTGCCAGCAGTCTCGGGACAGCGGAAGCTTTCTTT | CASSLGTAEAFF
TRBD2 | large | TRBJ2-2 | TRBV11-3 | TGTGCCAGCAGCTTCACTAGCGGGGGGTTCCGAACAGCCGGGGAGCTGTTTTTT | CASSFTSGGFRTAGELFF
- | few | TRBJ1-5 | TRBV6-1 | TGTGCCAGCAGTCCCTACAGGGTTACTCGTTCGGGCAATCAGCCCCAGCATTTT | CASSPYRVTRSGNQPQHF
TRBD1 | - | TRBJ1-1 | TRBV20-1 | TGCAGTGCTACGGAAAAGGGACAGGGGATGGGGGCTTTCTTT | CSATEKGQGMGAFF
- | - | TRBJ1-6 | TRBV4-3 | TGCGCCAGCAGCCAAGATCTTGGCCAGATCCCCTCACCCCTCCACTTT | CASSQDLGQIPSPLHF
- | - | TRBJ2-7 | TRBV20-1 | TGCAGTGCTAGCCCGGGGTTTTTCTCCTACGAGCAGTACTTC | CSASPGFFSYEQYF
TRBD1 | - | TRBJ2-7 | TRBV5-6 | TGTGCCAGCAGCTTGGGGCCGGACAGGTCGAGGAGCGAGCAGTACTTC | CASSLGPDRSRSEQYF
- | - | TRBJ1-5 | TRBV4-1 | TGCGCCAGCAGCCAAGAACTGGGACAAATAAGGCCCCAGCATTTT | CASSQELGQIRPQHF
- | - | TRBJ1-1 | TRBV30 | - | CAWSVGGGTEALF
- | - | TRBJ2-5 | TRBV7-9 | TGTGCCAGCAGCTTATGGGTGGGGTATCAAGAGACCCAGTACTTC | CASSLWVGYQETQYF
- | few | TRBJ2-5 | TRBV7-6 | TGTGCCAGCAGCTTATACAGGAAGGCTCAAGAGACCCAGTACTTC | CASSLYRKAQETQYF
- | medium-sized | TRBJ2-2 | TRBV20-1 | TGCAGTGCTAGAGATCCCCCCGGGGGGGAGCTGTTTTTT | CSARDPPGGELFF